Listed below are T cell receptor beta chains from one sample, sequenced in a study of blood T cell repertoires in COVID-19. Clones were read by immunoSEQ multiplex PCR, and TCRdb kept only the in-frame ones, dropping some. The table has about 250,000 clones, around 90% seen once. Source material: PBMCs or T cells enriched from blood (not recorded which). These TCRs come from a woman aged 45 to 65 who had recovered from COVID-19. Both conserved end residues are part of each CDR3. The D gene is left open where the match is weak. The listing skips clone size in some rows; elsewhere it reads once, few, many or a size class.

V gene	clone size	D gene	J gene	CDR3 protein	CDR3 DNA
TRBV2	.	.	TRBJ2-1	CASSGIVDNEQFF	TGTGCCAGCAGTGGTATAGTAGACAATGAGCAGTTCTTC
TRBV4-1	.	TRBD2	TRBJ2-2	CASSQASGLPTGELFF	TGCGCCAGCAGCCAGGCTAGCGGGCTCCCCACCGGGGAGCTGTTTTTT
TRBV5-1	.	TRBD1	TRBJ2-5	CASSYTGQETQYF	TGCGCCAGCAGCTACACGGGACAGGAGACCCAGTACTTC
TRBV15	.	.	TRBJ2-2	CATSSDQGYTGELFF	TGTGCCACCAGCAGCGATCAGGGGTACACCGGGGAGCTGTTTTTT
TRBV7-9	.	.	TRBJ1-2	CASSLVGRGQDYGYTF	TGTGCCAGCAGCTTAGTTGGGAGGGGCCAGGACTATGGCTACACCTTC
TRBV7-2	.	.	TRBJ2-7	CASSFDGSGDEQYF	TGTGCCAGCAGCTTCGACGGTTCGGGGGACGAGCAGTACTTC
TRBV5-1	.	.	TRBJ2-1	CASSLEIRGGDEQFF	TGCGCCAGCAGCTTGGAGATCAGAGGGGGAGATGAGCAGTTCTTC
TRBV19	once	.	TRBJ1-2	CASSPGRGATYGYTF	TGTGCCAGTAGTCCAGGGAGGGGGGCAACCTATGGCTACACCTTC
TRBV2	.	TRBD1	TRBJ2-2	CASRQGMAGELFF	TGTGCCAGCCGACAGGGCATGGCCGGGGAGCTGTTTTTT
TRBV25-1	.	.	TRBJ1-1	CASSARTVNTEAFF	TGTGCCAGCAGTGCCCGGACAGTGAACACTGAAGCTTTCTTT
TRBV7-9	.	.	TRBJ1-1	CASSLGAPNTEAFF	TGTGCCAGCAGCTTAGGCGCACCGAACACTGAAGCTTTCTTT
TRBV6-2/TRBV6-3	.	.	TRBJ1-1	CASSYMRAGTEAFF	TGTGCCAGCAGTTACATGAGGGCCGGAACTGAAGCTTTCTTT
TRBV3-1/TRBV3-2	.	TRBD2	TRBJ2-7	CASSAGRLGAGEYEQYF	TGTGCCAGCAGCGCAGGTAGGTTAGGAGCGGGAGAATACGAGCAGTACTTC
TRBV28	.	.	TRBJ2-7	CATIRSTAYEQYF	TGTGCCACCATACGCTCGACAGCCTACGAGCAGTACTTC
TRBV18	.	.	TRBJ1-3	CASSPGSEPGTTIYF	TGTGCCAGCTCACCTGGCTCCGAGCCGGGTACCACCATATATTTT
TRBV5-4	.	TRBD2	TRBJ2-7	CASSPQRGGLEQYF	TGTGCCAGCAGCCCCCAACGGGGAGGGTTGGAGCAGTACTTC
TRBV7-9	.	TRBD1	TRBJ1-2	CASTDTGGNYGYTF	TGTGCCAGCACCGATACAGGGGGAAACTATGGCTACACCTTC
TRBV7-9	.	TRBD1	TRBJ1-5	CASSSTGVDGNQPQHF	TGTGCCAGCAGCTCGACAGGGGTGGATGGCAATCAGCCCCAGCATTTT
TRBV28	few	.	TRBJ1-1	CASSLVTGPEAFF	TGTGCCAGCAGTTTAGTGACAGGCCCTGAAGCTTTCTTT
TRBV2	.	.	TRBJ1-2	CASTPGQGNYGYTF	TGTGCCAGCACCCCGGGGCAGGGGAACTATGGCTACACCTTC
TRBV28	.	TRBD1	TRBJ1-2	CASSPPQGAFGYTF	TGTGCCAGCAGTCCCCCCCAGGGGGCCTTTGGCTACACCTTC
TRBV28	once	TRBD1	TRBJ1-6	CASSLSPGGNSPLHF	TGTGCCAGCAGTTTATCTCCAGGGGGTAATTCACCCCTCCACTTT
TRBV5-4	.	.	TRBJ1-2	CASSPRPRQDNYGYTF	TGTGCCAGCAGCCCCCGACCTCGGCAGGATAACTATGGCTACACCTTC
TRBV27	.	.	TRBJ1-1	CASTSGEGGTPSAFF	TGTGCCAGCACCTCCGGGGAGGGGGGTACGCCCTCAGCTTTCTTT
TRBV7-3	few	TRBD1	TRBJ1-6	CASSSTGQYNSPLHF	TGTGCCAGCAGCTCGACGGGACAGTATAATTCACCCCTCCACTTT
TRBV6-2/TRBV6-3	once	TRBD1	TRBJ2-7	CASSYNMGQISYEQYF	TGTGCCAGCAGTTATAACATGGGACAGATCTCCTACGAGCAGTACTTC
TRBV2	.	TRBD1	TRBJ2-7	CASSAGQGVSRAYEQYF	TGTGCCAGCAGCGCGGGACAGGGGGTTTCCCGCGCCTACGAGCAGTACTTC
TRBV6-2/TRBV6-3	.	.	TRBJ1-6	CASSYSNTYSPLHF	TGTGCCAGCAGTTACTCGAACACCTATTCACCCCTCCACTTT
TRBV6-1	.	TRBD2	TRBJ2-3	CASSELAVLSTDTQYF	TGTGCCAGCAGTGAACTAGCGGTACTGAGCACAGATACGCAGTATTTT
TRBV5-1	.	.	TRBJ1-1	CASSSRPGLSDTEAFF	TGCGCCAGCAGCTCCCGACCCGGCTTAAGCGACACTGAAGCTTTCTTT
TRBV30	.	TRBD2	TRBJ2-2	CAWSRLAHTGELFF	TGTGCCTGGAGTCGACTAGCCCACACCGGGGAGCTGTTTTTT
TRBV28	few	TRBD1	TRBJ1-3	CASSTPIQGKVAGNTIYF	TGTGCCAGCAGTACCCCTATACAGGGGAAAGTTGCTGGAAACACCATATATTTT
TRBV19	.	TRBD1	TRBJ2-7	CATKGQVSYEQYF	TGTGCCACCAAGGGACAGGTATCCTACGAGCAGTACTTC
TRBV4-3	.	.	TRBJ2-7	CASSPPGSYEQYF	TGCGCCAGCAGCCCCCCAGGGTCCTACGAGCAGTACTTC
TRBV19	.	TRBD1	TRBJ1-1	CASSIRGMSTEAFF	TGTGCCAGTAGTATCAGGGGGATGAGCACTGAAGCTTTCTTT
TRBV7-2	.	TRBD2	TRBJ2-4	CASSLIAGGVNIQYF	TGTGCCAGCAGCCTAATAGCGGGAGGGGTTAACATTCAGTACTTC
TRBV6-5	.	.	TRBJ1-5	CASRRGNNQPQHF	TGTGCCAGCAGGAGGGGGAACAATCAGCCCCAGCATTTT
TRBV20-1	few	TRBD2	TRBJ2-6	CSASLREAGANVLTF	TGCAGTGCTAGTCTTCGGGAGGCTGGGGCCAACGTCCTGACTTTC
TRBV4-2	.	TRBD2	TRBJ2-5	CASSLATSGQETQYF	TGTGCCAGCAGCTTGGCGACTAGCGGCCAAGAGACCCAGTACTTC
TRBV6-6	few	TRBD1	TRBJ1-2	CASSPSRDRGLDYGYTF	TGTGCCAGCAGTCCCAGCCGGGACAGGGGTCTTGACTATGGCTACACCTTC
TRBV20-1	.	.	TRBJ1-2	CSARGQYGYTF	TGCAGTGCTAGAGGACAGTACGGCTACACCTTC
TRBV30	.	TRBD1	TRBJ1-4	CAWSPSGTGFEKLFF	TGTGCCTGGAGTCCTTCCGGGACAGGGTTCGAAAAACTGTTTTTT
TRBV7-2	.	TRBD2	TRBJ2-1	CASRISGTSANEQFF	TGTGCCAGCCGGATCTCCGGGACTAGCGCCAATGAGCAGTTCTTC
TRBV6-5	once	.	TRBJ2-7	CASSGRSNEQYF	TGTGCCAGCAGCGGCAGGTCCAACGAGCAGTACTTC
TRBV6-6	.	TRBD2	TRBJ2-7	CASSYAGTSGAYEQYF	TGTGCCAGCAGTTACGCCGGGACTAGCGGGGCCTACGAGCAGTACTTC
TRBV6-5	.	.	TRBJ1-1	CASTQGIGIGTEAFF	TGTGCCAGCACCCAGGGTATCGGTATTGGAACTGAAGCTTTCTTT
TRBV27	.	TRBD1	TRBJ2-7	CASSFAGQGPEQYF	TGTGCCAGCAGTTTTGCGGGACAGGGACCCGAGCAGTACTTC
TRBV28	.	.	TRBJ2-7	CASSSEGYEQYF	TGTGCCAGCAGTTCAGAGGGATACGAGCAGTACTTC
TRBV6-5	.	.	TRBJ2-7	CASTHRDGYSYEQYF	TGTGCCAGCACACACCGGGATGGATATTCCTACGAGCAGTACTTC